This T cell receptor (beta chain) was captured by sequencing in a study of monozygotic twins with inflammatory bowel disease. The study, taken as a whole, reports: IBD patients carried less diverse TCRbeta repertoires (inverse Simpson) than healthy co-twins.

The germline V gene encodes CDR1 MNHNS and CDR2 SASEGT. The CDR3 covers 15 residues. Of note for this clonotype: Its specificity is not known.

cDNA for each sample came from eight separate reactions. TCRdb derives one entry per CDR3 protein from the 5' RACE reads, leaving out DNA. The sample includes around 380,000 distinct CDR3 sequences. The genes are TRBV6-1 and TRBJ1-2; TCRdb selects TRBD1, and the lack of DNA leaves this call unchecked. Sample: blood. The receptor was isolated from a human donor with ulcerative colitis or Crohn's disease, or a healthy co-twin of an affected twin (not recorded which). The CDR3 here is CASTGQGRRSRGYTF.